This TCR beta chain was obtained from a study of identical twins. Overall study findings and caveats: Its conclusions, products of cross-sectional statistical analysis, did not come from following the same donors. Because invariant MAIT and iNKT cells could be present, zero-insertion analyses could be partly confounded.

One entry per CDR3 protein results from TCRdb running MiXCR on the 5' RACE reads. The sample has around 280,000 distinct CDR3 sequences, about 8% seen once. Trimming left V 6 bases short and J 4 bases short, with 20 bases between. There are 16 residues in the CDR3. This clonotype was counted ten times or more. Antigen specificity is unknown. The same data also went into a second study, on yellow fever vaccine responses in identical twins. That work adds: Vaccine T cell responses of twins reportedly seemed partly convergent and partly personalized.

Sequencing was done on a sample of memory (CD45RO+) T cells sorted from blood. The chain recombines TRBV12-3 or TRBV12-4 with TRBJ2-3; no clear D gene. This sequence was found in a woman between 18 and 30 years old in good health. CDR3 in DNA: TGTGCCAGCAGCAGAGATCTGAGGCTGTCCGCAGATACGCAGTATTTT. This codes for CASSRDLRLSADTQYF.